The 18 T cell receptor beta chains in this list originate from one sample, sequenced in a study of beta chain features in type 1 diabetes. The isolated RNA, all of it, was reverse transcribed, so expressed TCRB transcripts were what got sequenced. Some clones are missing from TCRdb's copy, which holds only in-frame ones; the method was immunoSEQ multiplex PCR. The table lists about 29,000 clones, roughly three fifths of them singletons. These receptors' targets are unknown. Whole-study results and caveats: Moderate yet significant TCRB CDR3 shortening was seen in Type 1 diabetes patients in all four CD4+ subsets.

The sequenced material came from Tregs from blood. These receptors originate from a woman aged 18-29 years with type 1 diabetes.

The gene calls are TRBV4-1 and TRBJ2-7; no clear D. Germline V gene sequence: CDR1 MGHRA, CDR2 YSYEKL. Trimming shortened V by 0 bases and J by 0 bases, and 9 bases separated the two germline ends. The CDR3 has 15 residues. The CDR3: CASSQDPHSSYEQYV. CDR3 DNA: TGCGCCAGCAGCCAAGATCCTCACAGCTCCTACGAGCAGTACGTC.

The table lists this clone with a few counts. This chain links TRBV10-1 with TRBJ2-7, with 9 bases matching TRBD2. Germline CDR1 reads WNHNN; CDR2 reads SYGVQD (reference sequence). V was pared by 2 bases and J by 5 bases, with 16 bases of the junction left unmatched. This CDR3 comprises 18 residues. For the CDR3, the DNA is TGCGCCAGCAGTGAGCCTGGGATAGGACTAGCGACTTTAAACGAGCAGTACGTC. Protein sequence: CASSEPGIGLATLNEQYV.

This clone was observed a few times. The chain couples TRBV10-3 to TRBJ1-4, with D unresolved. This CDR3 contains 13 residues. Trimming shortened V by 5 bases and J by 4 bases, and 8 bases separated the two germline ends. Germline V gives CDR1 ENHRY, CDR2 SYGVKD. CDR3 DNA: TGTGCCATCAGTACCCAGAATAATGAAAAACTGTTTTTT. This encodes CAISTQNNEKLFF.

CDR3 protein: CASMTWRDEQYF. The CDR3 DNA reads as TGTGCCAGCATGACCTGGAGGGATGAGCAGTACTTC. This rearrangement joins TRBV28 to TRBJ2-7, with D tentatively TRBD2 (6 bases). Per germline, CDR1 MDHEN and CDR2 SYDVKM. Trimming removed 7 bases at V and 7 bases at J, with 14 bases between. This CDR3 has 12 amino acids.

As DNA, the CDR3 is TGTGCCAGCAGCCAAGGTTCAGGGGAGACCCAGTACTTC. It codes for CASSQGSGETQYF. This chain links TRBV14 with TRBJ2-5; TRBD1 is a possible D gene (5 bases). Per germline, CDR1 SGHDN and CDR2 FVKESK. The CDR3 totals 13 residues. Trimming shortened V by 1 base and J by 5 bases, and 8 bases separated the two germline ends. The variable domain in full, completed from reference TRBV14 and TRBJ2-5, reads EAGVTQFPSHSVIEKGQTVTLRCDPISGHDNLYWYRRVMGKEIKFLLHFVKESKQDESGMPNNRFLAERTGGTYSTLKVQPAELEDSGVYFCASSQGSGETQYFGPGTRLLVL.

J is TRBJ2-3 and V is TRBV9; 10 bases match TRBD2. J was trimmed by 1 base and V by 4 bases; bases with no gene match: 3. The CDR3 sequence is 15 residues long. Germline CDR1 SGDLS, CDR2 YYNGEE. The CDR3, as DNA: TGTGCCAGCAGCCCGGGACTAGCGCGCACAGATACGCAGTATTTT. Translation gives CASSPGLARTDTQYF.

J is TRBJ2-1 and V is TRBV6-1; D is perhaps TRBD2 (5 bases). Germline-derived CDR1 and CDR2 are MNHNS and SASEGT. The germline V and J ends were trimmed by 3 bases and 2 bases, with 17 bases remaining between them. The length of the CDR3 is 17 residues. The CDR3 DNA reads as TGTGCCAGCAGTGATCGGATGGGAGCCGGGGCCTACAATGAGCAGTTCTTC. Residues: CASSDRMGAGAYNEQFF.

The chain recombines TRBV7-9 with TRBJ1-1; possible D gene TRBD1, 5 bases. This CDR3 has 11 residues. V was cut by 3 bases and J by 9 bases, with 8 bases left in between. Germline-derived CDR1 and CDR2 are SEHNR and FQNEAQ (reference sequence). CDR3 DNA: TGTGCCAGCAGCTTTACAGGAAAAGCTTTCTTT. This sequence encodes CASSFTGKAFF.

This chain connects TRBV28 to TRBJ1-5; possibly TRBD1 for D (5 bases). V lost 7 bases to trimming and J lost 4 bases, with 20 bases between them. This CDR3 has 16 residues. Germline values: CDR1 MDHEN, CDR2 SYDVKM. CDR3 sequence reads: CASTPWAAGPNQPQHF. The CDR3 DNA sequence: TGTGCCAGCACCCCCTGGGCAGCAGGGCCTAATCAGCCCCAGCATTTT.

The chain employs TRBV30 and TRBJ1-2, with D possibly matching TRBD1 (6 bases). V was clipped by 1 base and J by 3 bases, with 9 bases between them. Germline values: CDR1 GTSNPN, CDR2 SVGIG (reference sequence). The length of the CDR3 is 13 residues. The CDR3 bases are TGTGCCTGGAGTGGCCGGACAGACTATGGCTACACCTTC. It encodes CAWSGRTDYGYTF.

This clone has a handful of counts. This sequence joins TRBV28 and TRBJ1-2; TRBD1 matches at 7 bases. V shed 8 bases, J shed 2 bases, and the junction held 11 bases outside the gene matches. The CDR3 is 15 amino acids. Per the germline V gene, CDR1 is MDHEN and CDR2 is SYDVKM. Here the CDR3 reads CASCRQGTVNYGYTF. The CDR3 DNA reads TGTGCCAGCTGCCGCCAGGGGACAGTGAACTATGGCTACACCTTC.

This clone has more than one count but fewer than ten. The CDR3, as DNA: TGTGCCATAATAAAACCTTCGGGACTAGCGGGAGTCACTTCCTCCTACAATGAGCAGTTCTTC. Protein sequence: CAIIKPSGLAGVTSSYNEQFF. The chain links TRBV10-3 to TRBJ2-1; TRBD2 matches 14 bases. Germline V CDR1 and CDR2: ENHRY, SYGVKD. The CDR3 is 21 residues long. The V segment lost 9 bases and the J segment 0 bases; nucleotides outside the gene matches: 19.

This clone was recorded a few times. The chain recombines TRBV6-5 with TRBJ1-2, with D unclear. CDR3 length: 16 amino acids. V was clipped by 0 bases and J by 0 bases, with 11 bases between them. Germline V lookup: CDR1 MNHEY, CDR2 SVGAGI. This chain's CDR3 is CASSYSMSRTNYGYTF. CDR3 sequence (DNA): TGTGCCAGCAGTTACTCCATGAGCAGGACTAACTATGGCTACACCTTC.

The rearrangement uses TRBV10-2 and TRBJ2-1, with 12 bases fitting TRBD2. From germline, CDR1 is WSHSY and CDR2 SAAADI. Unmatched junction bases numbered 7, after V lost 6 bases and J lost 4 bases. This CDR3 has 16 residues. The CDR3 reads CASRRLAGAGYNEQFF. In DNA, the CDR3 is TGCGCCAGCAGACGACTAGCGGGAGCTGGGTACAATGAGCAGTTCTTC.

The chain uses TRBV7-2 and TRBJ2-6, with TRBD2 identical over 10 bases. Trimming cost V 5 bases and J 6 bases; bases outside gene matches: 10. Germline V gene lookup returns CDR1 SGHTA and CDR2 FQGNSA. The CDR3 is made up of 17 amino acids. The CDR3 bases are TGTGCCAGCAGCGGGGGACGAGGGACTAGCGAGGCCAACGTCCTGACTTTC. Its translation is CASSGGRGTSEANVLTF.

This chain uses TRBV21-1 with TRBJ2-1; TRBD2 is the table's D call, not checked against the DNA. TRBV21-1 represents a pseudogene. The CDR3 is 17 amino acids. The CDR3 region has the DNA TGTGCCAGCAGACCGTCTGTAGCACACCATTCCGACAATGAGCAGTTCTTC. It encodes CASRPSVAHHSDNEQFF.

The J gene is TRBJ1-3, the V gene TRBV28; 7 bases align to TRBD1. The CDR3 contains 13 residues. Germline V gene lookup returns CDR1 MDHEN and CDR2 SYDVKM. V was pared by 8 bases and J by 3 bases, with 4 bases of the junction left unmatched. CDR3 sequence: CASRQGFGNTIYF. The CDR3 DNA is TGTGCCAGCCGACAGGGCTTTGGAAACACCATATATTTT.

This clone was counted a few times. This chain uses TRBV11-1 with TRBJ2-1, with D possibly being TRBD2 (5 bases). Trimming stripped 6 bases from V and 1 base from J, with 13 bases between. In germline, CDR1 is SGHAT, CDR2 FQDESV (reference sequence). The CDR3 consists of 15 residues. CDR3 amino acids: CASSLGRGSYNEQFF. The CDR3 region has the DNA TGTGCCAGCAGTCTTGGACGGGGTTCCTACAATGAGCAGTTCTTC.